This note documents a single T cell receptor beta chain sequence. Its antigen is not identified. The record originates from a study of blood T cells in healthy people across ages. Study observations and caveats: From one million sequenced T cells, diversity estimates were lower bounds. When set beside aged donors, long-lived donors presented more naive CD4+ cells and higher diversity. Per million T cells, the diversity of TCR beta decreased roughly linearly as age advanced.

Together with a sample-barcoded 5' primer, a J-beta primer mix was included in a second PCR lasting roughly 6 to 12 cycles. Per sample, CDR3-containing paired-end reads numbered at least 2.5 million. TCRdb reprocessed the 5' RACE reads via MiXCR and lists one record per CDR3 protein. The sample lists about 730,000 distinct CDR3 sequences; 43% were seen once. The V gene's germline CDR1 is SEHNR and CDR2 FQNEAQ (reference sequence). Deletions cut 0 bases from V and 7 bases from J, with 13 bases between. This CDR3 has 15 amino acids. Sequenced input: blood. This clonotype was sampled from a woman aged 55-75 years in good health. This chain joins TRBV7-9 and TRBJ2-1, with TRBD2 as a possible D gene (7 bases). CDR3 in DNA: TGTGCCAGCAGCTTAGCGGGGGGGCAGGAGAATGAGCAGTTCTTC. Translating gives CASSLAGGQENEQFF.